Following are 6 T cell receptor beta chains from one sample sequenced in a study of blood T cell repertoires in COVID-19. Method: immunoSEQ multiplex PCR; TCRdb's copy keeps in-frame clones and lacks some. The sample records around 210,000 clones, 80% being singletons. Source material: peripheral blood. These receptors were obtained from a woman in her 70s with acute or convalescent COVID-19.

The chain has TRBV25-1 and TRBJ1-2; possible D gene TRBD1, 6 bases. The V end lost 4 bases, the J end lost 5 bases, and 17 bases lay between the germline ends. Germline CDR1 MGHDK, CDR2 SYGVNS. The CDR3 loop spans 15 amino acids. The CDR3 region has the DNA TGTGCCAGCAGTGGGTCCAGGGGAAGTTTTTATGGCTACACCTTC. Amino acids: CASSGSRGSFYGYTF.

With regard to this clone: Other DNA sequences within the sample encode an identical CDR3. The chain recombines TRBV10-3 with TRBJ1-5, with D possibly TRBD1 on 5 matching bases. The CDR3 has 13 amino acids. V was pared by 0 bases and J by 5 bases, with 5 bases between. CDR1 and CDR2 (germline): ENHRY, SYGVKD. In DNA, the CDR3 is TGTGCCATCAGTGAGTCCAGGGATCAGCCCCAGCATTTT. Translating gives CAISESRDQPQHF.

As concerns this clone: Other DNA sequences in the same sample also yield this CDR3. This chain links TRBV7-2 with TRBJ1-3; weak D call: TRBD1 (5 bases). The CDR3 runs to 14 residues. Germline CDR1 reads SGHTA; CDR2 reads FQGNSA. The ends were cut back, 4 bases at V and 1 base at J, with 8 bases in the middle. The CDR3 region is CASSSSGSGNTIYF. The CDR3, as DNA: TGTGCCAGCAGCTCCTCAGGGTCTGGAAACACCATATATTTT. The complete variable domain, with remaining parts taken from reference TRBV7-2 and TRBJ1-3, reads GAGVSQSPSNKVTEKGKDVELRCDPISGHTALYWYRQSLGQGLEFLIYFQGNSAPDKSGLPSDRFSAERTGGSVSTLTIQRTQQEDSAVYLCASSSSGSGNTIYFGEGSWLTVV.

This chain joins TRBV5-4 and TRBJ1-5, with 11 bases identical to TRBD1. Germline V gives CDR1 SGHNT, CDR2 YYREEE (reference sequence). CDR3 length: 15 amino acids. Trimming took 4 bases from V and 3 from J; bases not matched to a gene: 3. The CDR3 DNA reads as TGTGCCAGCAGCCTGGGACAGGGGGTCAATCAGCCCCAGCATTTT. Translation gives CASSLGQGVNQPQHF.

The CDR3 loop is CASSSVERAQYF. DNA for the CDR3: TGTGCCAGCAGCTCAGTCGAGCGGGCCCAGTACTTC. The chain carries TRBV7-3 and TRBJ2-5, with D perhaps TRBD2 (6 bases). The CDR3 is 12 amino acids. Germline CDR1 SGHTA, CDR2 FQGTGA. The V gene lost 4 bases and the J gene lost 9 bases, with 12 bases spanning the gap.

The rearrangement joins TRBV5-4 to TRBJ2-1; D may be TRBD2 (6 bases). The V gene's germline CDR1 is SGHNT and CDR2 YYREEE (reference sequence). V gave up 1 base and J gave up 0 bases, with 14 bases separating them. This CDR3 comprises 17 residues. CDR3 sequence (DNA): TGTGCCAGCAGCTTGTGGTCCGGGAGCACCTCCTACAATGAGCAGTTCTTC. This gives the protein CASSLWSGSTSYNEQFF.